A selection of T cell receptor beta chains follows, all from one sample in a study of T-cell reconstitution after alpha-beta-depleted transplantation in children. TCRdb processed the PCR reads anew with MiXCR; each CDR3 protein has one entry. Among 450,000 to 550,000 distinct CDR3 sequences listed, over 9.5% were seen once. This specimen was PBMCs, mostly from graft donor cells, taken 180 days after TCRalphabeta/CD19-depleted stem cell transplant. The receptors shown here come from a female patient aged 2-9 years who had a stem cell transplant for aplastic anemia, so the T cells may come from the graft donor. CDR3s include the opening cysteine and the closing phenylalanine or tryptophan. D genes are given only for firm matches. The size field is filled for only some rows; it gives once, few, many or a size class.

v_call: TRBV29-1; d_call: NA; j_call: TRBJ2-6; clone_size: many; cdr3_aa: CSVGFSGANVLTF; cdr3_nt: TGCAGCGTTGGTTTCTCTGGGGCCAACGTCCTGACTTTC
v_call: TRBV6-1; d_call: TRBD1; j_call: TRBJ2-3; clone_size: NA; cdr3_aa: CASSTQGTVDTQYF; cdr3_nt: TGTGCCAGCAGTACACAGGGGACCGTAGATACGCAGTATTTT
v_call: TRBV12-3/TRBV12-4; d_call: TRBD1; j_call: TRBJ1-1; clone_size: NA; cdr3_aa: CASIPGQFSRGTEAFF; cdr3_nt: TGTGCCAGCATTCCGGGACAGTTTAGTCGGGGCACTGAAGCTTTCTTT
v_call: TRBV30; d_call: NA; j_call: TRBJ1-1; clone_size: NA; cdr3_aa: CASGGHMNTEAFF; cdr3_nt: TGTGCCTCGGGGGGGCATATGAACACTGAAGCTTTCTTT
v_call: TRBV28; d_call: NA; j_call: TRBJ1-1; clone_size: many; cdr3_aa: CASSLWTNTEAFF; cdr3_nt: TGTGCCAGCAGTTTATGGACGAACACTGAAGCTTTCTTT
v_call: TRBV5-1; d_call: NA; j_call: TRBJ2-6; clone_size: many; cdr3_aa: CASSLQATTGANVLTF; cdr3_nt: TGCGCCAGCAGCTTACAGGCGACGACTGGGGCCAACGTCCTGACTTTC
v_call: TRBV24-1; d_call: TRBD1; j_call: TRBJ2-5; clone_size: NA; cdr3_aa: CATSDGQGAQKETQYF; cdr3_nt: TGTGCCACCAGTGATGGACAGGGGGCGCAGAAGGAGACCCAGTACTTC
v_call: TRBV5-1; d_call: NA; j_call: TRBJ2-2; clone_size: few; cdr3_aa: CASSSDSGELFF; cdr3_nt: TGCGCCAGCAGCTCGGACAGCGGGGAGCTGTTTTTT
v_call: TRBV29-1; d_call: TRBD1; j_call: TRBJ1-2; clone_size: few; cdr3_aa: CSVAGGGGYTF; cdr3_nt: TGCAGCGTCGCAGGGGGCGGAGGCTACACCTTC
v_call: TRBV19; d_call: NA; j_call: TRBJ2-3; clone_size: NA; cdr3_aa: CASSILGTRSNPDTQYF; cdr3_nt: TGTGCCAGTAGTATTCTAGGGACTCGCTCCAATCCAGATACGCAGTATTTT
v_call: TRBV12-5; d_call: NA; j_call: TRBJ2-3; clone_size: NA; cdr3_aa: CASNQGGGLTDTQYF; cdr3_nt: TGTGCTAGTAACCAGGGGGGTGGATTGACAGATACGCAGTATTTT
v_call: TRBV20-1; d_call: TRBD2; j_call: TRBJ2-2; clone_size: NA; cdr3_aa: CSALREPDTGELFF; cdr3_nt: TGCAGTGCATTGCGGGAGCCTGACACCGGGGAGCTGTTTTTT
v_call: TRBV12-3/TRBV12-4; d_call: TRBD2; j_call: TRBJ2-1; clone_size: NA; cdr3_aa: CASRATSGGYNEQFF; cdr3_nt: TGTGCCAGCAGGGCTACTAGCGGGGGCTACAATGAGCAGTTCTTC
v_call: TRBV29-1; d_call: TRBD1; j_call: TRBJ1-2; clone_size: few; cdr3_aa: CSVGGQGNGYTF; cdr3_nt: TGCAGCGTTGGCGGACAGGGAAATGGCTACACCTTC
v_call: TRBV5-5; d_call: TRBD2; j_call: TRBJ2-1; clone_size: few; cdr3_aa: CASSYGLAAKSYNEQFF; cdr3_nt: TGTGCCAGCAGCTATGGACTAGCGGCGAAATCCTACAATGAGCAGTTCTTC
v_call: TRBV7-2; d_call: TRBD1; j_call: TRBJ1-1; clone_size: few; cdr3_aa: CASSGWTGADTEAFF; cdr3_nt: TGTGCCAGCAGCGGATGGACAGGGGCCGATACTGAAGCTTTCTTT
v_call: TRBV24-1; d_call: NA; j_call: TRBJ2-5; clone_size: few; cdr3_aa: CATSDPPPEGLETQYF; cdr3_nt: TGTGCCACCAGTGATCCCCCTCCGGAGGGTTTGGAGACCCAGTACTTC
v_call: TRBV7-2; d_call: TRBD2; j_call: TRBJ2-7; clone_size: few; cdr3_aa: CASSFLTSGTAYEQYF; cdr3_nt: TGTGCCAGCAGCTTTCTTACTAGCGGGACAGCCTACGAGCAGTACTTC
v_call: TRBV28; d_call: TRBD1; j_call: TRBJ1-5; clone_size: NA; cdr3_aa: CASSLYTGGKHF; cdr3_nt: TGTGCCAGCAGTTTGTACACAGGGGGCAAACATTTT
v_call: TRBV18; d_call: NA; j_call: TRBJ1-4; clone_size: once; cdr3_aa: CAGSLRDGNEKLFF; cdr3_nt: TGTGCCGGCTCACTCCGGGACGGGAATGAAAAACTGTTTTTT
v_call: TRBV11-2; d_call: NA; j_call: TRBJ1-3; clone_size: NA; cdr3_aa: CASSLLALRTGDRNTIYF; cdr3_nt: TGTGCCAGCAGCTTATTGGCCCTACGTACGGGGGATCGAAACACCATATATTTT
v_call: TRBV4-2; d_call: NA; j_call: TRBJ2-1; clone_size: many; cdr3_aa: CASSQDTAYINSKQFF; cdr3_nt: TGTGCCAGCAGCCAAGATACAGCTTATATCAATTCAAAGCAGTTCTTC
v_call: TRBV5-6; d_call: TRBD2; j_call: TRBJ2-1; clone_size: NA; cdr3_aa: CASSYTPQTSTDLSSYNEQFF; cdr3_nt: TGTGCCAGCAGTTATACCCCCCAGACTAGCACCGACTTAAGCTCCTACAATGAGCAGTTCTTC
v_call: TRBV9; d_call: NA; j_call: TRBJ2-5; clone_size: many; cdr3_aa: CASPLCTRVQETQYF; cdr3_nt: TGTGCCAGCCCATTGTGCACGAGGGTCCAAGAGACCCAGTACTTC
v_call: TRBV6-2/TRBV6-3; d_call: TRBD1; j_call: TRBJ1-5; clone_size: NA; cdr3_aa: CASSLPFDRDDQPQHF; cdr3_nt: TGTGCCAGCAGTTTACCCTTCGACAGGGACGATCAGCCCCAGCATTTT
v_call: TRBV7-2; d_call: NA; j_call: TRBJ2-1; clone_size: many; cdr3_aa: CASSSSLSLGSYNEQFF; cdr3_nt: TGTGCCAGCAGCTCCTCGTTGAGTTTAGGTTCCTACAATGAGCAGTTCTTC
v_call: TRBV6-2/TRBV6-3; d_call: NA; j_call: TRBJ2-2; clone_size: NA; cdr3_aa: CASSYPQLGLWTGELFF; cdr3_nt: TGTGCCAGCAGTTACCCCCAGTTGGGTTTGTGGACCGGGGAGCTGTTTTTT
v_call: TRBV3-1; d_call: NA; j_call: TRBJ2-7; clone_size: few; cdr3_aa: CASSQAFGGLSYEQYF; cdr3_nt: TGTGCCAGCAGCCAAGCCTTCGGCGGACTTTCCTACGAGCAGTACTTC
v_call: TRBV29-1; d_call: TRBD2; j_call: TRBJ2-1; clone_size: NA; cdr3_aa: CSVEGSNASGRGNEQFF; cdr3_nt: TGCAGCGTTGAAGGATCAAACGCTAGCGGGAGGGGTAATGAGCAGTTCTTC
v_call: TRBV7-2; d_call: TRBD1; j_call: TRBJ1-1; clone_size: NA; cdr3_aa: CASSAGQGARAFF; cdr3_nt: TGTGCCAGCAGCGCCGGACAGGGTGCGAGGGCTTTCTTT
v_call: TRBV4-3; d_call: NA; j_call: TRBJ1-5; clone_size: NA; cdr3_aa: CASIQRAATPPQHF; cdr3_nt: TGCGCCAGCATCCAACGGGCAGCAACGCCGCCCCAGCATTTT
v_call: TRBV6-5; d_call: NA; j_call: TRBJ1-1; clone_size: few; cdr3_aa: CASSYSIGLRLNTEAFF; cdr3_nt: TGTGCCAGCAGTTACTCGATAGGACTTCGTCTGAACACTGAAGCTTTCTTT
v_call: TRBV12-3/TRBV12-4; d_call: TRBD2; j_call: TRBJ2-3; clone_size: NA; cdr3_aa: CASTISSGRVDTQYF; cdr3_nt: TGTGCCAGCACCATATCCAGCGGGAGGGTGGATACGCAGTATTTT
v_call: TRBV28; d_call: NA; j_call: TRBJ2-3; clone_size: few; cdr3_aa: CASSLLDPTDTQYF; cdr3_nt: TGTGCCAGCAGTTTGTTGGACCCCACAGATACGCAGTATTTT
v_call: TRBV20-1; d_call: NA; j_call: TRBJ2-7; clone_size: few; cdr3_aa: CSVLRGSYEQYF; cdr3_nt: TGCAGTGTCCTGAGGGGCTCCTACGAGCAGTACTTC
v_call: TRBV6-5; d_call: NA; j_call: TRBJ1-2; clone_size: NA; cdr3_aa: CASSNRDFGYTF; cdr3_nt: TGTGCCAGCAGTAACCGGGATTTTGGCTACACCTTC
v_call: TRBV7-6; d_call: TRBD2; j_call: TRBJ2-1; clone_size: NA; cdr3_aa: CASSFYLSGRGDNEQFF; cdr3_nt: TGTGCCAGCAGCTTTTACTTAAGCGGGAGGGGCGACAATGAGCAGTTCTTC
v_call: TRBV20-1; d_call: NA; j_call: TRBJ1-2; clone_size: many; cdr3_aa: CSARDRGVGAYGYTF; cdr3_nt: TGCAGTGCTAGAGATCGCGGCGTCGGGGCCTATGGCTACACCTTC
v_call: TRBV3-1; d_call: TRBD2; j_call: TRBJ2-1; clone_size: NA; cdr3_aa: CASSRTTREAQFF; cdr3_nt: TGTGCCAGCAGCCGAACGACGCGGGAGGCGCAGTTCTTC
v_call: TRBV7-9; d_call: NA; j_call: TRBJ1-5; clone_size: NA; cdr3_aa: CASSLEGYQPQHF; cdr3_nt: TGTGCCAGCAGCTTAGAGGGCTATCAGCCCCAGCATTTT
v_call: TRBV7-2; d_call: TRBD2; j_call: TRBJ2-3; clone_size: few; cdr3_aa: CASSLPSGTTDTQYF; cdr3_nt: TGTGCCAGCAGCTTGCCTAGCGGTACCACCGATACGCAGTATTTT
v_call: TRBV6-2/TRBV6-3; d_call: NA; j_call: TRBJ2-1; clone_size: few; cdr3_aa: CASRPANNEQFF; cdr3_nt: TGTGCCAGCAGGCCTGCTAACAATGAGCAGTTCTTC
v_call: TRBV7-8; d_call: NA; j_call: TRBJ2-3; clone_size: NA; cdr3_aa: CASRPPSPDTQYF; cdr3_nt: TGTGCCAGCAGACCTCCAAGTCCAGATACGCAGTATTTT
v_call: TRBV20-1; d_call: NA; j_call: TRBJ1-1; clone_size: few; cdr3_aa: CSARRDERTGAFF; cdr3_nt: TGCAGTGCGAGGAGGGACGAGAGGACGGGAGCTTTCTTT
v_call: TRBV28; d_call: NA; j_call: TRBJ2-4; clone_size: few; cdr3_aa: CASSAGRMRNIQYF; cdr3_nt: TGTGCCAGCAGCGCAGGACGTATGAGAAACATTCAGTACTTC
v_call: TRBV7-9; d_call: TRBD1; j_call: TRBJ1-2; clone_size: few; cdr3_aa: CASSTKTGGFGYTF; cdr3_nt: TGTGCCAGCAGCACGAAGACAGGGGGCTTTGGCTACACCTTC
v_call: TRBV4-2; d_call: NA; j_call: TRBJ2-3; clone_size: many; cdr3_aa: CASSQEATQYF; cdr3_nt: TGTGCCAGCAGCCAAGAAGCTACGCAGTATTTT
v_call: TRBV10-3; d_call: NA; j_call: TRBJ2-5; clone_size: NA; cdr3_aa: CASRRDQETQYF; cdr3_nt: TGTGCCTCTCGGCGCGACCAAGAGACCCAGTACTTC
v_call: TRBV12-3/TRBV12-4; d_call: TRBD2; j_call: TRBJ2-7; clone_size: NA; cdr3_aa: CASSLRMGGGRAEVEQYF; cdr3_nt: TGTGCCAGCAGTTTAAGAATGGGGGGCGGGAGGGCCGAGGTCGAGCAGTACTTC
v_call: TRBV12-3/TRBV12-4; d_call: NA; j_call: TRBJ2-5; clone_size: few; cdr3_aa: CASSIAGVQETQYF; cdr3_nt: TGTGCCAGCAGTATCGCCGGAGTCCAAGAGACCCAGTACTTC
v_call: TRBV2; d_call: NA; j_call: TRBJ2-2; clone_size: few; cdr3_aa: CASSDWTANTGELFF; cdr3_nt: TGTGCCAGCAGTGATTGGACAGCGAACACCGGGGAGCTGTTTTTT